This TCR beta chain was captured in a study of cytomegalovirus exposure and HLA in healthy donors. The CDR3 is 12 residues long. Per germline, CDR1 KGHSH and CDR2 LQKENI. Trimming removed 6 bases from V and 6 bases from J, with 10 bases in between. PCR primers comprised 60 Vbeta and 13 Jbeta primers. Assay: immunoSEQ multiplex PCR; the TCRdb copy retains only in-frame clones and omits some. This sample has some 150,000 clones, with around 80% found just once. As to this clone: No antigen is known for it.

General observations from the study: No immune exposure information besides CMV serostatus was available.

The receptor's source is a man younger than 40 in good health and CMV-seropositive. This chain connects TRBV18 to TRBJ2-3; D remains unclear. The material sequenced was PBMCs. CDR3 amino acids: CASSPPGDTQYF. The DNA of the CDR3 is TGTGCCAGCTCGCCCCCCGGGGATACGCAGTATTTT.